Presented here are 14 T cell receptor beta chains from one specimen sequenced in a study of T cell changes during pregnancy in multiple sclerosis. Sequenced by immunoSEQ multiplex PCR; TCRdb stores in-frame clones only, minus some. The repertoire has roughly 110,000 clones, more than 80% of them found once; the top ten carry 1.6%. The sequences come from peripheral blood, collected before pregnancy. The receptors here all came from a female donor with multiple sclerosis, enrolled in a pregnancy study.

V gene TRBV20-1 combines with J gene TRBJ1-1; D ambiguous. CDR3 length: 11 residues. With 3 bases removed from V and 5 bases from J, the gap between germline ends came to 7 bases. CDR1 DFQATT and CDR2 SNEGSKA come from the germline V gene (reference sequence). DNA for the CDR3: TGCAGTGCTAGTAGCGATACTGAAGCTTTCTTT. It translates to CSASSDTEAFF.

The V and J genes are TRBV5-1 and TRBJ2-3; D gene uncertain. The CDR3 totals 12 residues. Germline V gene sequence: CDR1 SGHRS, CDR2 YFSETQ. V gave up 4 bases and J gave up 3 bases, with 6 bases separating them. The DNA for the CDR3 is TGCGCCAGCAGCGCAGATACAGATACGCAGTATTTT. Its protein product is CASSADTDTQYF.

This clone was counted a few times. V and J are TRBV5-6 and TRBJ1-2; maybe TRBD1 (5 bases). The CDR3 runs 18 residues. Per germline, CDR1 SGHDT and CDR2 YYEEEE. Trimming removed 0 bases at V and 1 base at J, with 19 bases between. CDR3 in amino acids: CASSLGRTLIAYNYGYTF. CDR3 DNA sequence: TGTGCCAGCAGCTTGGGGCGGACACTAATAGCATATAACTATGGCTACACCTTC.

V usage is TRBV5-1 and J usage is TRBJ2-3; 11 bases are shared with TRBD1. V gave up 4 bases and J gave up 2 bases; unmatched junction bases: 3. CDR1 is SGHRS, CDR2 YFSETQ, per germline. The CDR3 covers 15 residues. CDR3 DNA sequence: TGCGCCAGCAGCCCGGACAGGGGGCCCACAGATACGCAGTATTTT. Translation gives CASSPDRGPTDTQYF.

The V and J genes are TRBV5-4 and TRBJ2-1; a weak D match, TRBD2 (5 bases). This CDR3 is built from 17 residues. The V and J ends lost 4 bases and 1 base respectively, with 18 bases between them. Per germline, CDR1 SGHNT and CDR2 YYREEE (reference sequence). CDR3 nucleotide sequence: TGTGCCAGCAGCCAAATTAGCGCAGGAAGATCCTACAATGAGCAGTTCTTC. Its translation is CASSQISAGRSYNEQFF.

In its sample, this clone was seen a few times. The genes are TRBV19 and TRBJ1-5, with 7 bases matching TRBD1. CDR1 is LNHDA and CDR2 is SQIVND in the germline V gene (reference sequence). This CDR3 is 15 amino acids long. V lost 6 bases and J lost 5; bases outside the gene matches: 10. CDR3 sequence (DNA): TGTGCCAGTAGCCGAGCCGGGACAGCCTATCAGCCCCAGCATTTT. Translation gives CASSRAGTAYQPQHF.

Here the CDR3 reads CASSPQGQQMNTEAFF. Here the CDR3 DNA reads TGTGCCAGCTCACCCCAAGGACAGCAAATGAACACTGAAGCTTTCTTT. The V gene is TRBV18, the J gene TRBJ1-1; a possible D gene is TRBD1 (6 bases). The germline gives CDR1 KGHSH, CDR2 LQKENI. This CDR3 is built from 16 residues. Trimming cost V 3 bases and J 0 bases, with 14 bases left between them.

The genes are TRBV9 and TRBJ1-2; maybe TRBD1 (5 bases). Germline V gene lookup returns CDR1 SGDLS and CDR2 YYNGEE. The V and J ends lost 3 bases and 0 bases respectively, with 18 bases between them. CDR3 length: 17 amino acids. The DNA of the CDR3 is TGTGCCAGCAGCGCAGATTCCAGGGTCTTAGCTAACTATGGCTACACCTTC. Translated, it gives CASSADSRVLANYGYTF.

The chain carries TRBV6-5 and TRBJ1-2; TRBD1 matches 8 bases. Looked up from germline, CDR1 is MNHEY and CDR2 is SVGAGI. This CDR3 contains 13 residues. After removal of 6 bases from V and 2 bases from J, the junction contained 2 bases not matched to a gene. The CDR3 coding sequence is TGTGCCAGCAGGGGACAGGACAACTATGGCTACACCTTC. This codes for CASRGQDNYGYTF.

V usage is TRBV7-9 and J usage is TRBJ2-2; D gene uncertain. V was clipped by 4 bases and J by 0 bases, with 15 bases between them. The CDR3 is 17 amino acids. Looked up from germline, CDR1 is SEHNR and CDR2 is FQNEAQ (reference sequence). CDR3 region: CASSSASEHANTGELFF. CDR3 nucleotide sequence: TGTGCCAGCAGCTCAGCAAGTGAGCACGCGAACACCGGGGAGCTGTTTTTT. The full variable domain, with the rest looked up from reference TRBV7-9 and TRBJ2-2, is DTGVSQNPRHKITKRGQNVTFRCDPISEHNRLYWYRQTLGQGPEFLTYFQNEAQLEKSRLLSDRFSAERPKGSFSTLEIQRTEQGDSAMYLCASSSASEHANTGELFFGEGSRLTVL.

The rearrangement links TRBV7-3 to TRBJ2-5; D unresolved. Trimming cost V 2 bases and J 3 bases, with 10 bases left between them. This CDR3 has 14 amino acids. The V gene's germline CDR1 is SGHTA and CDR2 FQGTGA. CDR3 protein: CASSLGLNEETQYF. CDR3 nucleotide sequence: TGTGCCAGCAGCTTAGGCCTTAATGAAGAGACCCAGTACTTC.

The V and J genes are TRBV2 and TRBJ2-2; 10 nucleotides agree with TRBD2. This CDR3 has 15 amino acids. From germline, CDR1 is SNHLY and CDR2 FYNNEI. The V gene end was trimmed by 7 bases and the J gene end by 1 base; junction bases not matched to a gene: 3. The DNA for the CDR3 is TGTGCCAGCATTCTAGCGGGGGTGAACACCGGGGAGCTGTTTTTT. Encoded protein: CASILAGVNTGELFF.

The chain has TRBV9 and TRBJ2-1, with 13 bases matching TRBD2. The CDR3 loop spans 16 amino acids. V lost 2 bases and J lost 7; bases outside the gene matches: 6. Germline-derived CDR1 and CDR2 are SGDLS and YYNGEE. As DNA, the CDR3 is TGTGCCAGCAGCGTTCTCGGGACTAGCGGGAAGAATGAGCAGTTCTTC. Translation gives CASSVLGTSGKNEQFF.

The gene calls are TRBV2 and TRBJ1-5, with D uncertain. In germline, CDR1 is SNHLY, CDR2 FYNNEI. The CDR3 spans 14 residues. Trimming stripped 6 bases from V and 0 bases from J, with 9 bases between. CDR3 region: CASSTERSNQPQHF. The DNA for the CDR3 is TGTGCCAGCAGCACCGAGCGTAGCAATCAGCCCCAGCATTTT.